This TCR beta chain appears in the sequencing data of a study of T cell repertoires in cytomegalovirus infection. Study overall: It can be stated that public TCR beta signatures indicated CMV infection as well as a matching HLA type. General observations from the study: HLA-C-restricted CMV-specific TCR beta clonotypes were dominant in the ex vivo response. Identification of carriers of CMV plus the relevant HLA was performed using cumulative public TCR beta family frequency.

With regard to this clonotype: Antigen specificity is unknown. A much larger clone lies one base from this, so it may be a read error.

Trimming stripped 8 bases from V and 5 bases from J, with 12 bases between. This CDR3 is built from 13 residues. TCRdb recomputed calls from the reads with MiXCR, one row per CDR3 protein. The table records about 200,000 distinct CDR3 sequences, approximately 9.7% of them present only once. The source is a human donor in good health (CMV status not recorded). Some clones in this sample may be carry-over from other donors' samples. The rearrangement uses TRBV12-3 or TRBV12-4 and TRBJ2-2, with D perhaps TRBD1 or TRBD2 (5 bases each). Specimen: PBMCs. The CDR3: CASGTSATGELFF. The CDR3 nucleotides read TGTGCCAGCGGGACCTCAGCTACCGGGGAGCTGTTTTTT.